Given below is one T cell receptor beta chain in context. This record belongs to a study of blood T cell repertoires in COVID-19. Whole-study context: Samples taken during acute and convalescent COVID-19 were collected in the United States, Italy and Spain. PBMCs, B-cell-depleted T cells, or T cells were the source of the cDNA or gDNA that made up the material.

Repertoires were generated with immunoSEQ multiplex PCR, while TCRdb's copy carries only in-frame clones and drops some. The sample lists about 170,000 clones; 65% to 85% were seen once. This CDR3 comprises 13 residues. V was shortened by 3 bases and J by 7 bases, with 10 bases between the two germline ends. The germline gives CDR1 WNHNN, CDR2 SYGVQD (reference sequence). The J gene is TRBJ1-5, the V gene TRBV10-1; D unresolved. The TCR comes from a human donor with acute or convalescent COVID-19. The donor label of this sample is uncertain. The sequenced sample consisted of peripheral blood. CDR3 region: CASSDPVRQPQHF. Written as DNA, the CDR3 is TGCGCCAGCAGTGATCCCGTGCGCCAGCCCCAGCATTTT.